These 28 T cell receptor beta chains were all obtained from the same sample, sequenced in a study of human T cells and chemical hapten exposure. Stated time point: patch test 2, 6 weeks after DPC sensitization. Documented treatment: therapeutic diphenylcyclopropenone sensitization with weekly scalp DPC. TCRdb reprocessed the RACE reads via MiXCR and lists one record per CDR3 protein. The top ten hold about 2% of the sample, which has roughly 96,000 distinct CDR3 sequences, 9.3% seen once. The material sequenced was whole blood, taken in connection with sensitization to the hapten diphenylcyclopropenone (DPC). The receptors here all came from a middle-aged woman with alopecia areata. Some clones in this sample may be carry-over from other donors' samples.

The J gene is TRBJ2-7, the V gene TRBV13; 9 nucleotides line up with TRBD1. Germline V gene lookup returns CDR1 PRHDT and CDR2 FYEKMQ (reference sequence). Trimming removed 2 bases from V and 6 bases from J; junction bases left unmatched: 2. The CDR3 is made up of 13 amino acids. CDR3 amino acids: CASSLTGGLEQYF. As DNA, the CDR3 is TGTGCCAGCAGCTTAACAGGGGGCCTCGAGCAGTACTTC.

CDR3 protein: CASSLAQSGELFF. The DNA of the CDR3 is TGTGCCAGCAGCTTAGCGCAGAGCGGGGAGCTGTTTTTT. V usage is TRBV7-2 and J usage is TRBJ2-2; D gene unclear. The CDR3 loop spans 13 amino acids. Germline V lookup: CDR1 SGHTA, CDR2 FQGNSA. V lost 0 bases and J lost 7, with 6 bases in between.

This clonotype was recorded many times. This chain links TRBV7-9 with TRBJ1-4; a weak D match, TRBD1 (5 bases). CDR1 and CDR2 from the germline V gene are SEHNR and FQNEAQ (reference sequence). The length of the CDR3 is 15 residues. V gave up 5 bases and J gave up 6 bases, with 16 bases separating them. The CDR3 nucleotides read TGTGCCAGCAGCCCATTTGGGACTTCCCATGAAAAACTGTTTTTT. This encodes CASSPFGTSHEKLFF.

This clonotype was observed many times. This chain uses TRBV19 with TRBJ1-2; D is possibly TRBD1 (6 bases). Germline V gives CDR1 LNHDA, CDR2 SQIVND (reference sequence). V lost 5 bases and J 3 bases, leaving 16 bases between the germline ends. CDR3 length: 15 residues. The CDR3 DNA follows: TGTGCCAGTAGTGATCCGTCAGGGGCGGACTATGGCTACACCTTC. It specifies CASSDPSGADYGYTF.

This clonotype was recorded many times. This chain joins TRBV11-2 and TRBJ2-5, with TRBD2 matching 7 bases. V trimming: 5 bases; J trimming: 5 bases; junction bases outside the gene matches: 8. Germline V CDR1 and CDR2: SGHAT, FQNNGV. The CDR3 covers 14 residues. CDR3 region: CASSPATRGETQYF. The CDR3 DNA reads TGTGCCAGCAGCCCGGCCACGCGGGGGGAGACCCAGTACTTC.

The V gene is TRBV30, the J gene TRBJ2-7, with 7 bases lining up with TRBD2. Germline CDR1 and CDR2: GTSNPN and SVGIG (reference sequence). The V and J ends lost 2 bases and 6 bases, in that order; junction bases with no gene match: 13. The CDR3 totals 15 residues. In DNA, the CDR3 is TGTGCCTGGAGTCCTCCGGGAGGCGGTTCTTCCGAGCAGTACTTC. It is translated as CAWSPPGGGSSEQYF.

The V call is TRBV25-1, the J call TRBJ2-1; 10 bases agree with TRBD2. CDR3 size: 17 residues. J lost 4 bases, V lost 5 bases, and 11 bases had no gene match. The germline V gene has CDR1 MGHDK and CDR2 SYGVNS. In DNA, the CDR3 is TGTGCCAGCAGTCTTCCGCTAGCGGGAGCAGGTTACAATGAGCAGTTCTTC. It translates to CASSLPLAGAGYNEQFF.

The table lists this clonotype with many counts. The rearrangement uses TRBV12-3 or TRBV12-4 and TRBJ2-2; TRBD2 matches at 9 bases. The length of the CDR3 is 15 residues. V shed 6 bases and J 4 bases; nucleotides not matched to a gene: 6. The CDR3 spells CASRPGLAVTGELFF. In DNA form, the CDR3 reads TGTGCCAGCAGGCCGGGACTAGCCGTCACCGGGGAGCTGTTTTTT.

This clonotype was observed at least ten times. The rearrangement links TRBV7-2 to TRBJ2-3, with TRBD2 matching over 13 bases. V dropped 1 base and J dropped 5; count of bases not matched to a gene: 3. CDR1 is SGHTA and CDR2 is FQGNSA in the germline V gene. There are 16 residues in the CDR3. In nucleotides, the CDR3 is TGTGCCAGCAGCTTAGGCCGACTAGCGGGAGGAGATACGCAGTATTTT. It encodes CASSLGRLAGGDTQYF. Full variable domain (remainder filled in from reference TRBV7-2 and TRBJ2-3): GAGVSQSPSNKVTEKGKDVELRCDPISGHTALYWYRQSLGQGLEFLIYFQGNSAPDKSGLPSDRFSAERTGGSVSTLTIQRTQQEDSAVYLCASSLGRLAGGDTQYFGPGTRLTVL.

This clonotype showed up many times. This chain uses TRBV5-1 with TRBJ2-3; tentative D call: TRBD1 (6 bases). CDR3 size: 14 residues. The germline gives CDR1 SGHRS, CDR2 YFSETQ. The ends were cut back, 5 bases at V and 6 bases at J, with 16 bases in the middle. CDR3 DNA sequence: TGCGCCAGCAGTTCTGGACAGCCTATGGATACGCAGTATTTT. Translation: CASSSGQPMDTQYF.

In its sample, this clonotype was seen a few times. The rearrangement joins TRBV5-1 to TRBJ2-1; TRBD2 matches 11 bases. The germline V gene has CDR1 SGHRS and CDR2 YFSETQ. V shed 1 base, J shed 8 bases, and the junction held 5 bases outside the gene matches. The CDR3 extends over 15 amino acids. CDR3 residues: CASSLPLAGGDEQFF. CDR3 bases: TGCGCCAGCAGCTTGCCCCTAGCGGGAGGCGATGAGCAGTTCTTC.

This clonotype was counted at least ten times. The chain carries TRBV24-1 and TRBJ2-5; a possible D gene is TRBD1 (6 bases). Trimming removed 10 bases from V and 1 base from J, with 15 bases in between. Per the germline V gene, CDR1 is KGHDR and CDR2 is SFDVKD. CDR3 length: 14 residues. The DNA for the CDR3 is TGTGCCACTTCCGAAGCGACAGGCCAAGAGACCCAGTACTTC. Its protein is CATSEATGQETQYF.

This chain joins TRBV12-3 or TRBV12-4 and TRBJ2-1; D unclear. The CDR3 has 12 amino acids. V was pared by 7 bases and J by 8 bases, with 12 bases between. CDR3 amino acids: CASTSGLHEQFF. The DNA for the CDR3 is TGTGCCAGCACCTCGGGCCTCCATGAGCAGTTCTTC.

This clonotype was detected ten times or more. This sequence joins TRBV12-5 and TRBJ1-1; no clear D gene. This CDR3 comprises 12 residues. Trimming left V 1 base short and J 3 bases short, with 3 bases between. CDR1 LGHNT and CDR2 FRNRAP come from the germline V gene. The CDR3 DNA sequence: TGTGCTAGTGGTTTGGATTACACTGAAGCTTTCTTT. This encodes CASGLDYTEAFF.

The chain carries TRBV20-1 and TRBJ2-2, with 10 bases that match TRBD1. The V gene end was trimmed by 6 bases and the J gene end by 3 bases; junction bases not matched to a gene: 10. CDR3 size: 16 residues. Germline CDR1 is DFQATT and CDR2 is SNEGSKA (reference sequence). The CDR3 loop reads CSAPNIGTGDTGELFF. CDR3 in DNA: TGCAGTGCCCCGAATATTGGGACAGGGGACACCGGGGAGCTGTTTTTT.

The chain combines TRBV29-1 with TRBJ2-2; no reliable D call. The CDR3 is made up of 12 amino acids. CDR1 SQVTM and CDR2 ANQGSEA come from the germline V gene. V lost 5 bases, J lost 1 base, and 5 bases lay in between. CDR3 residues: CSVSLNTGELFF. CDR3 bases: TGCAGCGTTTCTCTGAACACCGGGGAGCTGTTTTTT.

At least ten counts were recorded for this clonotype. This chain connects TRBV6-6 to TRBJ1-3; perhaps TRBD1 as D (6 bases). The ends were cut back, 5 bases at V and 3 bases at J, with 14 bases in the middle. Looked up from germline, CDR1 is MNHNY and CDR2 is SVGAGI (reference sequence). The CDR3 contains 15 residues. The CDR3 region is CASSRGGGGGNTIYF. The CDR3 nucleotides read TGTGCCAGCAGTCGGGGCGGGGGCGGTGGAAACACCATATATTTT.

This clonotype was counted only a few times. This chain links TRBV10-3 with TRBJ1-5; D is ambiguous. V gave up 3 bases and J gave up 1 base, with 10 bases separating them. The CDR3 has 15 residues. CDR1 is ENHRY, CDR2 SYGVKD, per germline. The CDR3 loop reads CAISEGRGSNQPQHF. CDR3 DNA sequence: TGTGCCATCAGTGAAGGGCGGGGAAGCAATCAGCCCCAGCATTTT.

This clonotype was seen a few times. The chain combines TRBV20-1 with TRBJ1-6; a weak D match, TRBD1 (6 bases). CDR1 and CDR2 from the germline V gene are DFQATT and SNEGSKA (reference sequence). This CDR3 has 13 amino acids. V gave up 0 bases and J gave up 8 bases, with 8 bases separating them. CDR3 protein: CSARDRGYSPLHF. In DNA form, the CDR3 reads TGCAGTGCTAGAGACAGGGGATATTCACCCCTCCACTTT.

This clonotype occurred a few times. The chain employs TRBV29-1 and TRBJ2-3; no firm D call. The V end was cut by 0 bases, the J end by 6 bases, with 10 bases between. The CDR3 extends over 13 amino acids. Per germline, CDR1 SQVTM and CDR2 ANQGSEA. The chain's CDR3 is CSVEDLATDTQYF. As DNA, the CDR3 is TGCAGCGTTGAAGACTTGGCCACCGATACGCAGTATTTT.

This clonotype was counted at least ten times. The chain joins TRBV20-1 to TRBJ1-1, with unresolved D. The CDR3 is 11 residues long. Germline V gives CDR1 DFQATT, CDR2 SNEGSKA (reference sequence). The V end was cut by 0 bases, the J end by 8 bases, with 7 bases between. CDR3 sequence (DNA): TGCAGTGCTAGAGATCGGGCCGAAGCTTTCTTT. This translates into CSARDRAEAFF.

The chain couples TRBV12-3 or TRBV12-4 to TRBJ2-2; 8 bases fit TRBD2. V lost 3 bases and J lost 6; bases outside the gene matches: 3. The CDR3 length is 14 residues. This CDR3 reads CASSFAGGAGELFF. CDR3 nucleotide sequence: TGTGCCAGCAGTTTTGCGGGGGGCGCCGGGGAGCTGTTTTTT.

The table lists this clonotype with a few counts. V is TRBV7-3 and J is TRBJ2-2; D is unresolved. CDR3 length equals 12 residues. V was pared by 4 bases and J by 13 bases, with 13 bases between. Germline CDR1 and CDR2: SGHTA and FQGTGA. CDR3 loop: CASSSPEGSLFF. CDR3 in DNA: TGTGCCAGCAGCTCCCCGGAAGGGTCGCTGTTTTTT.

Many counts were recorded for this clonotype. This rearrangement joins TRBV10-3 to TRBJ2-2; D may match TRBD1 or TRBD2 (7 bases each). CDR3 size: 16 residues. Germline-derived CDR1 and CDR2 are ENHRY and SYGVKD. V shed 8 bases and J shed 2 bases, with 18 bases lying between them. CDR3 sequence: CAIPGGGTANTGELFF. The CDR3 DNA follows: TGTGCCATCCCGGGGGGCGGGACAGCCAACACCGGGGAGCTGTTTTTT.

The CDR3 protein is CASSLTPGQLNEKLFF. CDR3 DNA sequence: TGTGCCAGCAGCTTAACACCGGGACAGCTTAATGAAAAACTGTTTTTT. The gene calls are TRBV7-2 and TRBJ1-4, with 7 positions matching TRBD1. Germline values: CDR1 SGHTA, CDR2 FQGNSA. Trimming took 2 bases from V and 4 from J; bases not matched to a gene: 7. The CDR3 consists of 16 residues.

At least ten counts were recorded for this clonotype. This sequence joins TRBV6-2 or TRBV6-3 and TRBJ2-1; the match to TRBD2 covers 8 bases. V lost 7 bases, J lost 5 bases, and 13 bases stayed unmatched. From germline, CDR1 is MNHEY and CDR2 SVGEGT. The CDR3 length is 16 residues. CDR3 in amino acids: CASTKPGVAGNNEQFF. The CDR3 nucleotides are TGTGCCAGCACCAAGCCGGGTGTAGCGGGGAACAATGAGCAGTTCTTC.

In its sample, this clonotype was seen a few times. The V call is TRBV20-1, the J call TRBJ2-5; the match to TRBD2 covers 9 bases. J lost 2 bases, V lost 2 bases, and 12 bases had no gene match. The length of the CDR3 is 17 residues. CDR1 and CDR2 (germline): DFQATT, SNEGSKA (reference sequence). The CDR3 sequence is CSARSPSGIPQQETQYF. The CDR3 region has the DNA TGCAGTGCTAGATCCCCTAGCGGGATCCCCCAACAAGAGACCCAGTACTTC.

In its sample, this clonotype was seen many times. The rearrangement joins TRBV21-1 to TRBJ2-7; TRBD2 is the table's D call and was not checked against the DNA. TRBV21-1 is annotated as a pseudogene. The CDR3 has 21 residues. Here the CDR3 DNA reads TGTGCCAGCAGCAAAGCTTTCGGGTGGGCCGTACACCAGCCTCACTCCTACGAGCAGTACTTC. Protein sequence: CASSKAFGWAVHQPHSYEQYF.